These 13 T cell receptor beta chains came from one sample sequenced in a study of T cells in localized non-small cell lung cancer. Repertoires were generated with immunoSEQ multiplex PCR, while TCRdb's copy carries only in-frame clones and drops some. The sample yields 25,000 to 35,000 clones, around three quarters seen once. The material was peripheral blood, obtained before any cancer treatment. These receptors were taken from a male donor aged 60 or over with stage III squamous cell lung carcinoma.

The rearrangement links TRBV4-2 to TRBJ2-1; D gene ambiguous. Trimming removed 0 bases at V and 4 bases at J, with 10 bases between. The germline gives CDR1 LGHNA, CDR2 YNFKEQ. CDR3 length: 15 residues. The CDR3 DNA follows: TGTGCCAGCAGCCAAGATGTACTACTTTACAATGAGCAGTTCTTC. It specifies CASSQDVLLYNEQFF.

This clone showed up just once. The CDR3 loop reads CASSEAPSGGARETQYF. As DNA, the CDR3 is TGTGCCAGCAGTGAAGCGCCTAGCGGGGGGGCCCGAGAGACCCAGTACTTC. The chain carries TRBV6-1 and TRBJ2-5; 12 positions agree with TRBD2. The CDR3 contains 17 residues. CDR1 and CDR2 (germline): MNHNS, SASEGT. Trimming at V came to 0 bases and at J to 4 bases, leaving 6 bases not matched to a gene.

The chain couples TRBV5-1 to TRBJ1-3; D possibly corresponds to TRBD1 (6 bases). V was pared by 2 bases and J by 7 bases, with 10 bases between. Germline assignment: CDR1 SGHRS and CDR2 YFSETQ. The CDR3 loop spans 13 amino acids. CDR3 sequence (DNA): TGCGCCAGCAGCTTCTCGGGGGCGAACACCATATATTTT. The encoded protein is CASSFSGANTIYF.

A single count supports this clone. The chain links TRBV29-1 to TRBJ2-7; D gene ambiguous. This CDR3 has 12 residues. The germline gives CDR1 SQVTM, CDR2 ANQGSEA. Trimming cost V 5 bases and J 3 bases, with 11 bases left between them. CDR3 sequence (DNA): TGCAGCGTTAAATACAGCAGCTACGAGCAGTACTTC. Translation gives CSVKYSSYEQYF.

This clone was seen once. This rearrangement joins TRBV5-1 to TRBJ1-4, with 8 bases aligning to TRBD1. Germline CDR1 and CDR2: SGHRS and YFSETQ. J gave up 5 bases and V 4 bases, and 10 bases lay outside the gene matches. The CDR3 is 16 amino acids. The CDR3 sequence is CASSPGGQVGNEKLFF. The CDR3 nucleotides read TGCGCCAGCAGCCCAGGGGGACAGGTCGGAAATGAAAAACTGTTTTTT.

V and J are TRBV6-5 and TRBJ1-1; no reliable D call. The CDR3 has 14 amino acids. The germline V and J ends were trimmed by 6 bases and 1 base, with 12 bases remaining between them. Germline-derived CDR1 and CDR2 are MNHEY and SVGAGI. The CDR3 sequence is CASSLGGANTEAFF. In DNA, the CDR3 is TGTGCCAGCAGCCTCGGCGGAGCGAACACTGAAGCTTTCTTT.

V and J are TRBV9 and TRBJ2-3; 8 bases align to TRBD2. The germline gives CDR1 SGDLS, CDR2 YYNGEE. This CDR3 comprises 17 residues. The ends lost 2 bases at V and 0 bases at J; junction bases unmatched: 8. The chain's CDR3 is CASSVAGGGLSTDTQYF. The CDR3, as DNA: TGTGCCAGCAGCGTCGCGGGAGGAGGCCTGAGCACAGATACGCAGTATTTT.

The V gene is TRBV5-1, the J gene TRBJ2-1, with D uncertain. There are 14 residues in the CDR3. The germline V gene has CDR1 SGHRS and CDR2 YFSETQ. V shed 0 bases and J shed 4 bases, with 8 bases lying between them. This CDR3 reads CASSLEQDYNEQFF. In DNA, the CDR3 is TGCGCCAGCAGCTTGGAACAAGATTACAATGAGCAGTTCTTC.

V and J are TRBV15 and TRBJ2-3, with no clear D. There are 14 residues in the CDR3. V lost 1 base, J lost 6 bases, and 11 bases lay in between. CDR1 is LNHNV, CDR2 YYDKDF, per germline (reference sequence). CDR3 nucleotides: TGTGCCACCAGCAGAGGGATAGCCGGGGATACGCAGTATTTT. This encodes CATSRGIAGDTQYF.

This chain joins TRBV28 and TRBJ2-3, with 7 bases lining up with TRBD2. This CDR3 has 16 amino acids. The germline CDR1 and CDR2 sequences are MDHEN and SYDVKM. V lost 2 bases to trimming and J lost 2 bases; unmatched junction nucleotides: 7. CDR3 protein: CASSLVGAGVTDTQYF. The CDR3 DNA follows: TGTGCCAGCAGTTTAGTTGGTGCGGGGGTCACAGATACGCAGTATTTT. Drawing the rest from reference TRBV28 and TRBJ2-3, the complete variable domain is DVKVTQSSRYLVKRTGEKVFLECVQDMDHENMFWYRQDPGLGLRLIYFSYDVKMKEKGDIPEGYSVSREKKERFSLILESASTNQTSMYLCASSLVGAGVTDTQYFGPGTRLTVL.

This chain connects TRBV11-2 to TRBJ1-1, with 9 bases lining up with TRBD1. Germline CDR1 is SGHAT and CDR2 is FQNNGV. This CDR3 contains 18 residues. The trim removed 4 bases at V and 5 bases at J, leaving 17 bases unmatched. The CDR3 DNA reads TGTGCCAGCAGCTCCATCCCGGACAGGGGCGCGTACGGGACTGAAGCTTTCTTT. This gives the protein CASSSIPDRGAYGTEAFF.

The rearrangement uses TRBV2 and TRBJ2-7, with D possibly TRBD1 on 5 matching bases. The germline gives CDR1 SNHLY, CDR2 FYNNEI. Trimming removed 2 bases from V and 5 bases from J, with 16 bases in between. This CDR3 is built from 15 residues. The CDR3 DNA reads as TGTGCCAGCAGTGAAAGGGGCAGTGAGATTGACGAGCAGTACTTC. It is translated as CASSERGSEIDEQYF.

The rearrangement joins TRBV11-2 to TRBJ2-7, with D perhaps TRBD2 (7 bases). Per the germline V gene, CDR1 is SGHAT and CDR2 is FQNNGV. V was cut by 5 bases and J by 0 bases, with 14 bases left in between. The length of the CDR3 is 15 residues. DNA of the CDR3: TGTGCCAGCAGCCCGGGGGGCGGTCGCTCCTACGAGCAGTACTTC. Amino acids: CASSPGGGRSYEQYF.